This TCR beta chain emerged from a study of shared clonotypes between healthy human individuals. Across the study: The study enrolled two women and a few men aged 18 to 49. The study's findings and limits: Donor scarcity curtailed the genetic and exposure-history diversity represented herein. Non-shared clonotypes were found to have lower generation probabilities than the clonotypes that were shared by all four of the sorted-subset donors.

This CDR3 is built from 15 residues. Per germline, CDR1 MDHEN and CDR2 SYDVKM. Trimming cost V 5 bases and J 2 bases; bases outside gene matches: 9. Points on this clone: The antigen remains undetermined.

Nashville, Tennessee was home to all donors, each a Caucasian adult. Data came from immunoSEQ multiplex PCR; TCRdb stores just in-frame clones and leaves some out. The sample contains some 1.4 million clones, roughly 96% of which appear only once. This receptor was obtained from a man in his thirties or forties in good health. The source material was naive CD4+ T cells sorted from blood. Subset defined: CD45RA+ positively selected. The V call is TRBV28, the J call TRBJ2-7, with 7 nucleotides matching TRBD1. In nucleotides, the CDR3 is TGTGCCAGCAGTCAGACAGGGTATAGCGCCTACGAGCAGTACTTC. It translates to CASSQTGYSAYEQYF. Full variable domain (remainder filled in from reference TRBV28 and TRBJ2-7): DVKVTQSSRYLVKRTGEKVFLECVQDMDHENMFWYRQDPGLGLRLIYFSYDVKMKEKGDIPEGYSVSREKKERFSLILESASTNQTSMYLCASSQTGYSAYEQYFGPGTRLTVT.